Listed below are T cell receptor beta chains from one sample, sequenced in a study of regulatory T cells in long-lasting Graves disease. TCRdb re-called the multiplex PCR reads through MiXCR, storing one row per CDR3 protein. This table has 300,000 to 500,000 distinct CDR3 sequences, about 20% appearing once. This specimen consisted of peripheral blood mononuclear cells (PBMCs), obtained when the disease was refractory, from a patient treated with antithyroid drugs. All receptors derive from a female donor with Graves disease. Both conserved end residues are part of each CDR3. Fields, in order: V gene, D gene, clone size, J gene, CDR3 protein, CDR3 DNA. A D gene is named only where the DNA matches it firmly. Clone size appears in some rows only: once, few, many, or a class for an expanded clone.

TRBV7-9	-	-	TRBJ2-1	CASRSWGLNEQFF	TGTGCCAGCAGAAGTTGGGGCTTGAATGAGCAGTTCTTC
TRBV20-1	-	-	TRBJ2-3	CSARGGGVTDTQYF	TGCAGTGCTAGAGGCGGGGGCGTCACAGATACGCAGTATTTT
TRBV7-8	-	many	TRBJ1-1	CASSLKAMNTEAFF	TGTGCCAGCAGCTTAAAGGCAATGAACACTGAAGCTTTCTTT
TRBV29-1	TRBD2	few	TRBJ2-5	CSVKEGLAGGPGETQYF	TGCAGCGTTAAAGAGGGGTTGGCGGGAGGGCCCGGGGAGACCCAGTACTTC
TRBV5-1	-	-	TRBJ2-2	CASSLAGPLPDTGELFF	TGCGCCAGCAGCTTGGCCGGGCCACTACCAGACACCGGGGAGCTGTTTTTT
TRBV19	-	few	TRBJ1-3	CASTDSWGSLSGNTIYF	TGTGCCAGTACCGATTCCTGGGGATCCTTGTCTGGAAACACCATATATTTT
TRBV19	TRBD1	few	TRBJ2-2	CASSIEPGQGTGELFF	TGTGCCAGTAGTATAGAACCGGGACAGGGGACCGGGGAGCTGTTTTTT
TRBV2	TRBD2	-	TRBJ2-5	CASRGTSGQETQYF	TGTGCCAGCAGGGGGACTAGCGGACAAGAGACCCAGTACTTC
TRBV6-2/TRBV6-3	TRBD1	few	TRBJ2-4	CASRRTGTGFYF	TGTGCCAGCAGACGAACGGGGACAGGGTTTTACTTC
TRBV11-1	TRBD2	few	TRBJ2-7	CASSWASGNNYEQYF	TGTGCCAGCAGCTGGGCTAGCGGGAATAACTACGAGCAGTACTTC
TRBV6-1	TRBD1	few	TRBJ2-4	CASSDRDIQYF	TGTGCCAGCAGCGACAGGGACATTCAGTACTTC
TRBV6-1	-	once	TRBJ1-5	CASNKENSNQPQHF	TGTGCCAGCAACAAGGAAAATAGCAATCAGCCCCAGCATTTT
TRBV15	-	many	TRBJ1-1	CATSRDRPPVNTEAFF	TGTGCCACCAGCAGAGATCGGCCCCCCGTGAACACTGAAGCTTTCTTT
TRBV19	-	-	TRBJ1-2	CASINRDSNYGYTF	TGTGCCAGTATCAACCGGGACTCTAACTATGGCTACACCTTC
TRBV12-3/TRBV12-4	-	-	TRBJ2-5	CASNRNQETQYF	TGTGCCAGCAATCGGAACCAAGAGACCCAGTACTTC
TRBV6-5	TRBD1	few	TRBJ2-5	CASSYPPDRGGTQYF	TGTGCCAGCAGTTACCCCCCGGACAGGGGAGGGACCCAGTACTTC
TRBV28	-	-	TRBJ2-7	CASNAIPQGLGGLSYEQYF	TGTGCCAGCAATGCGATCCCACAGGGTTTAGGTGGCCTCTCCTACGAGCAGTACTTC
TRBV18	-	-	TRBJ2-1	CASSREPGVFLEQFF	TGTGCCAGCTCAAGGGAACCGGGAGTCTTCCTCGAGCAGTTCTTC
TRBV15	TRBD1	many	TRBJ2-5	CATSRKVRGSGETQYF	TGTGCCACCAGCAGAAAAGTCAGGGGGTCCGGGGAGACCCAGTACTTC
TRBV12-3/TRBV12-4	-	-	TRBJ1-5	CASSLLGRDQPQHF	TGTGCCAGCAGTTTATTGGGCAGGGACCAGCCCCAGCATTTT
TRBV28	-	many	TRBJ1-2	CASSLGAGSGYTF	TGTGCCAGCAGTTTAGGTGCAGGGTCTGGCTACACCTTC
TRBV7-2	-	many	TRBJ2-7	CASSQLGSILYEQYF	TGTGCCAGCAGCCAACTCGGGTCAATTCTATACGAGCAGTACTTC
TRBV18	-	many	TRBJ2-7	CASSPQGEGGEQYF	TGTGCCAGCTCCCCCCAGGGCGAGGGGGGCGAGCAGTACTTC
TRBV7-2	-	few	TRBJ1-6	CASRKAGTGPNSPLHF	TGTGCCAGCAGAAAAGCTGGCACAGGACCTAATTCACCCCTCCACTTT
TRBV30	-	few	TRBJ2-2	CAWSDTGELFF	TGTGCCTGGAGTGACACCGGGGAGCTGTTTTTT
TRBV4-3	TRBD1	-	TRBJ2-7	CASSQGRDRAPYEQYF	TGCGCCAGCAGCCAAGGCCGGGACAGGGCTCCCTACGAGCAGTACTTC
TRBV19	-	-	TRBJ2-7	CASSGVPHEQYF	TGTGCCAGTAGCGGAGTTCCCCACGAGCAGTACTTC
TRBV28	-	few	TRBJ1-5	CASSFWSETTLQHF	TGTGCCAGCAGTTTTTGGTCAGAGACCACGCTCCAGCATTTT
TRBV27	-	few	TRBJ1-1	CASSFIGGSAEAFF	TGTGCCAGCAGTTTTATTGGGGGTTCGGCTGAAGCTTTCTTT
TRBV7-8	TRBD2	-	TRBJ2-7	CASSLGTSGSGEQYF	TGTGCCAGCAGCTTAGGGACTAGCGGGAGTGGCGAGCAGTACTTC
TRBV20-1	TRBD1	many	TRBJ1-5	CSAQTGGSNQPQHF	TGCAGTGCACAGACAGGGGGATCCAATCAGCCCCAGCATTTT
TRBV27	-	-	TRBJ1-3	CASSTVRQDTIYF	TGTGCCAGCAGCACCGTACGACAGGATACCATATATTTT
TRBV11-2	TRBD1	many	TRBJ2-4	CASSLEGGQATAKNIQYF	TGTGCCAGCAGCTTAGAGGGGGGACAGGCGACAGCCAAAAACATTCAGTACTTC
TRBV7-8	-	-	TRBJ2-7	CASSALARYEQYF	TGTGCCAGCAGCGCCCTGGCGCGGTACGAGCAGTACTTC
TRBV18	-	-	TRBJ2-5	CASSPKGLETQYF	TGTGCCAGCTCACCAAAGGGCTTGGAGACCCAGTACTTC
TRBV12-3/TRBV12-4	-	-	TRBJ2-2	CASSLMGGHTGELFF	TGTGCCAGCAGTTTAATGGGGGGGCACACCGGGGAGCTGTTTTTT
TRBV2	-	many	TRBJ2-2	CASRARGAGELFF	TGTGCCAGCAGAGCGAGGGGAGCCGGGGAGCTGTTTTTT
TRBV13	-	few	TRBJ2-7	CASSSIGGGSYEQYF	TGTGCCAGCAGCTCAATAGGGGGTGGCTCCTACGAGCAGTACTTC
TRBV7-8	TRBD1	-	TRBJ1-4	CASSLSGTGDLFNEKLFF	TGTGCCAGCAGCTTATCGGGGACAGGGGATTTGTTTAATGAAAAACTGTTTTTT
TRBV7-2	-	few	TRBJ1-1	CASSLAWTNTEAFF	TGTGCCAGCAGCTTAGCGTGGACGAACACTGAAGCTTTCTTT
TRBV7-2	-	-	TRBJ2-7	CASSLEQGHYEQYF	TGTGCCAGCAGCTTGGAACAAGGACACTACGAGCAGTACTTC
TRBV6-2/TRBV6-3	-	few	TRBJ1-1	CASSQTGFRNTEAFF	TGTGCCAGCAGTCAAACAGGGTTTAGGAACACTGAAGCTTTCTTT
TRBV27	TRBD2	many	TRBJ2-7	CASSLSSGSSTYEQYF	TGTGCCAGCAGTTTATCTAGCGGGAGCTCTACCTACGAGCAGTACTTC
TRBV29-1	TRBD1	-	TRBJ2-7	CSVETSTGNYEQYF	TGCAGCGTTGAAACCTCGACAGGGAACTACGAGCAGTACTTC